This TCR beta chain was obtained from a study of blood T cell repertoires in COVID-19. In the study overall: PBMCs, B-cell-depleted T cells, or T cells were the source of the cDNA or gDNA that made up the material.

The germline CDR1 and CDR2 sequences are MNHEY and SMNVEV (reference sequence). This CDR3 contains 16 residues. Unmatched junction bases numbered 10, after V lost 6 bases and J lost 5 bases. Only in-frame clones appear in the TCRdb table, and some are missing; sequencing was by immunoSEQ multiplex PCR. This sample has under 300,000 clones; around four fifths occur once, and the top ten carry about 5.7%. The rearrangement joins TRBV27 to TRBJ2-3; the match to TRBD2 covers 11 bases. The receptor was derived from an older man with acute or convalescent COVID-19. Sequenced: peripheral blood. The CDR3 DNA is TGTGCCAGCAGGGACCCTAGCGGGGGGCGTGTAGATACGCAGTATTTT. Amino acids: CASRDPSGGRVDTQYF.